This note documents a single T cell receptor (beta chain) sequence. Trimming at V came to 0 bases and at J to 5 bases, leaving 9 bases not matched to a gene. This CDR3 has 16 residues. Germline V lookup: CDR1 SGDLS, CDR2 YYNGEE. These data originate in a study of technical replicates of blood from a handful of donors. TCRdb's copy holds only in-frame clones and misses some; the assay was immunoSEQ multiplex PCR. This table holds approximately 76,000 clones, 70% to 90% found once. The sequencing sample was made of PBMCs. The sequence was obtained from a human donor in good health. Some clones in this sample may be carry-over from other donors' samples. The chain recombines TRBV9 with TRBJ1-2; 8 nucleotides agree with TRBD1. CDR3 nucleotide sequence: TGTGCCAGCAGCGTAGGGGCAGGGGGCGCGGGATATGGCTACACCTTC. Encoded protein: CASSVGAGGAGYGYTF.